This TCR beta chain emerged from a study of regulatory T cells in long-lasting Graves disease (dated by TCRdb to 2020 to 2022). About the study as a whole: Antithyroid drugs had been taken for less than 3 months by newly diagnosed Graves' disease patients. This study used TCR sequencing and RNA sequencing of peripheral blood to compare persistent Graves' disease patients against newly diagnosed Graves' disease patients. A total of roughly 33 samples were covered by TCR sequencing, comprising 13 persistent and 20 newly diagnosed Graves' disease patients. The study took place in China and was registered as a clinical trial. Beyond this particular receptor, the publication reports: Sequencing and analysis were limited to the TCR beta chain. Patients with persistent disease shared more public clonotypes (around 2,700) than newly diagnosed patients did (more than 900). The study examined only peripheral blood because the primary lesion, thyroid tissue, could not be accessed. Lower TCR Shannon entropy and fewer highly expanded clones were observed in persistent Graves' disease patients than in newly diagnosed patients, which suggested clonal expansion. Persistent disease showed preferential use of TRBV28, TRBJ1-2 and TRBJ2-5, whereas newly diagnosed disease favored TRBV20-1 and TRBJ2-1. The authors noted that the small sample size was a limitation that may lower accuracy.

The library was made by multiplex PCR. The instrument was an Illumina HiSeq 4000. TCR beta libraries were built with iRepertoire HTBI primers and Arm-PCR amplification of CDR3 regions. PCR products were gel purified before sequencing. In the authors' own workflow: A total of 60 to 80 TRBV and approximately 15 TRBJ segments were identified across samples and were used for gene usage analysis of CDR3 amino acid clonotypes. Filtered high-quality paired reads were merged into contigs using COPE and FqMerger. BLAST was used to align contigs to IMGT TRBV, TRBD and TRBJ reference genes, with CDR3 defined following IMGT. Any clonotype with a frequency above 0.1% was classified as a highly expanded clone. Repertoire diversity was measured by Shannon entropy, and V-J evenness by the Gini coefficient. A clonotype found in more than one individual was treated as public. TCRdb passed the public sequencing reads through fastp at Q25 and MiXCR, retaining productive beta sequences. CDR3 protein duplicates are merged, each entry listing the most common genes and DNA. The V and J calls follow TCRdb's processing rather than the paper's. This sample has under 250,000 distinct CDR3 sequences in its table, and 20% of those were observed once. The ten top clones hold about 15% of the sample.

With regard to this clonotype: The antigen it recognizes is unknown. Base qualities are not at hand, and no much larger clone is one base apart.

The meaning of the sample's time point label: newly diagnosed GD, antithyroid drugs for less than 3 months. RNA was extracted from PBMCs in TRIzol for both TCR sequencing and RNA sequencing. The diagnosis of Graves' disease was made according to American Thyroid Association guidelines. Patients for the study were recruited at an endocrinology department in Xi'an, China. Each patient gave about 9.1 milliliters of peripheral blood, collected in an EDTA anticoagulant tube. Ficoll Paque Plus density gradient separation was used to isolate PBMCs, and no further T cell sorting was performed. An Agilent 2100 Bioanalyzer and agarose gel were used to check RNA quality, while a NanoDrop 2000 measured RNA concentration. Measured from the cysteine to the phenylalanine, the CDR3 is 17 residues long. Left in the record is the CDR3 DNA by itself, 51 bases read in frame from the first base. V trim: 5 bases; J trim: 4 bases; unmatched bases: 13. CDR1 and CDR2, looked up from the germline V gene, are SGHTA and FQGTGA.

Source: peripheral blood mononuclear cells (PBMCs), taken at new diagnosis, from a patient treated with antithyroid drugs. The chain joins TRBV7-3 to TRBJ2-1; 8 of the junction bases match TRBD2. The TCR comes from a female donor with Graves disease. The DNA reads TGTGCCAGCAGCCCTGCGGGGGGTCTAGCGGTTTACAATGAGCAGTTCTTC. It translates as CASSPAGGLAVYNEQFF.